This T cell receptor beta chain is drawn from a study of T-cell memory formation after mild COVID-19. In its sample, this clonotype was seen a few times. CDR1 and CDR2 (germline): SQVTM, ANQGSEA. This CDR3 has 15 residues. Losses at the gene ends were 6 bases for V and 0 bases for J; bases not matched to a gene: 10. Libraries for TCRalpha and TCRbeta carried sample barcodes and unique molecular identifiers via 5'RACE. MiXCR, run by TCRdb on the 5' RACE reads, gives a single entry per CDR3 protein. This sample has some 120,000 distinct CDR3 sequences, with about 16% found just once. This rearrangement joins TRBV29-1 to TRBJ2-5; 7 bases align to TRBD1. Sequencing input: PBMCs or a T cell subset sorted from them (not recorded which). The sequence derives from an adult woman who had mild COVID-19 (a few samples of this study predate the infection). Cell type and time point are not known. CDR3 in DNA: TGCAGCGTCTCAATGGGGACAGCGTACCAAGAGACCCAGTACTTC. It codes for CSVSMGTAYQETQYF.